What follows are 28 T cell receptor beta chains derived from one specimen sequenced in a study of blood T cell repertoires in COVID-19. Libraries were prepared by immunoSEQ multiplex PCR; TCRdb keeps only in-frame clonotypes and omits some of them. The repertoire holds about 90,000 clones, with about 78% as singletons. Sequenced input: peripheral blood. The receptors come from a woman older than 75 with acute or convalescent COVID-19.

This chain connects TRBV6-5 to TRBJ1-3; D is ambiguous. The V end lost 3 bases, the J end lost 2 bases, and 11 bases lay between the germline ends. The CDR3 sequence is 15 residues long. Germline-derived CDR1 and CDR2 are MNHEY and SVGAGI. The CDR3 loop reads CASSYRERPGNTIYF. The DNA of the CDR3 is TGTGCCAGCAGTTATAGGGAGAGGCCTGGAAACACCATATATTTT.

A few counts support this clone. This chain connects TRBV19 to TRBJ1-5; a possible D gene is TRBD1 (6 bases). V lost 6 bases and J 0 bases, leaving 12 bases between the germline ends. Germline V gene lookup returns CDR1 LNHDA and CDR2 SQIVND (reference sequence). The CDR3 is made up of 15 amino acids. The CDR3, as DNA: TGTGCCAGTAGAGTTGGGACATCTAGCAATCAGCCCCAGCATTTT. This sequence encodes CASRVGTSSNQPQHF.

CDR3 nucleotide sequence: TGCAGCGTGGGACAGGGTCCCAATAGCAATCAGCCCCAGCATTTT. Translated: CSVGQGPNSNQPQHF. This rearrangement joins TRBV29-1 to TRBJ1-5; 9 bases match TRBD1. Germline V gene data show CDR1 as SQVTM and CDR2 as ANQGSEA. CDR3 length equals 15 residues. Unmatched junction bases numbered 6, after V lost 6 bases and J lost 0 bases.

V is TRBV29-1 and J is TRBJ2-5; 10 bases line up with TRBD1. In germline, CDR1 is SQVTM, CDR2 ANQGSEA. The CDR3 consists of 14 residues. Losses at the gene ends were 4 bases for V and 0 bases for J; bases not matched to a gene: 2. The CDR3 spells CSVGTGGYQETQYF. CDR3 in DNA: TGCAGCGTTGGGACAGGGGGTTACCAAGAGACCCAGTACTTC.

The chain joins TRBV6-5 to TRBJ1-1; D is unresolved. V lost 5 bases and J lost 4, with 11 bases in between. CDR1 is MNHEY, CDR2 SVGAGI, per germline. The CDR3 is 13 residues long. CDR3 loop: CASSPYGSTEAFF. The CDR3 nucleotides read TGTGCCAGCAGTCCCTATGGTAGCACTGAAGCTTTCTTT.

The rearrangement uses TRBV11-2 and TRBJ2-7; 9 positions agree with TRBD2. After removal of 5 bases from V and 6 bases from J, the junction contained 11 bases not matched to a gene. CDR1 and CDR2 from the germline V gene are SGHAT and FQNNGV. The CDR3 runs 15 residues. The CDR3 coding sequence is TGTGCCAGCAGCCTACAAAGGCGGGGGGGCGGCGAGCAGTACTTC. Its translation is CASSLQRRGGGEQYF.

The CDR3 region is CASIQGGGIFTEAFF. CDR3 DNA: TGTGCCAGCATACAGGGAGGGGGTATTTTCACTGAAGCTTTCTTT. The chain recombines TRBV11-3 with TRBJ1-1; a weak D match, TRBD1 (6 bases). Trimming removed 7 bases from V and 4 bases from J, with 19 bases in between. This CDR3 is built from 15 residues. CDR1 and CDR2 from the germline V gene are SGHNT and YENEEA. Full variable domain (outside the CDR3, taken from reference TRBV11-3 and TRBJ1-1): EAGVVQSPRYKIIEKKQPVAFWCNPISGHNTLYWYLQNLGQGPELLIRYENEEAVDDSQLPKDRFSAERLKGVDSTLKIQPAELGDSAVYLCASIQGGGIFTEAFFGQGTRLTVV.

The chain couples TRBV19 to TRBJ2-7, with TRBD1 matching over 8 bases. The junction had 5 bases not matched to a gene; V was cut back by 6 bases and J by 1 base. The CDR3 spans 14 residues. Germline-derived CDR1 and CDR2 are LNHDA and SQIVND (reference sequence). Written as DNA, the CDR3 is TGTGCCAGTAGACCCCGGGACAGGTCCTACGAGCAGTACTTC. Translated, it gives CASRPRDRSYEQYF.

This clone has only a few counts. This chain connects TRBV19 to TRBJ1-1; D is ambiguous. Trimming removed 4 bases from V and 3 bases from J, with 9 bases in between. Looked up from germline, CDR1 is LNHDA and CDR2 is SQIVND (reference sequence). There are 13 residues in the CDR3. The CDR3 sequence: CASSKNRDTEAFF. CDR3 bases: TGTGCCAGTAGTAAGAACAGAGACACTGAAGCTTTCTTT.

This clone was counted a few times. The chain carries TRBV4-2 and TRBJ1-5, with D perhaps TRBD1 (6 bases). V lost 1 base and J lost 5, with 15 bases in between. Germline CDR1 is LGHNA and CDR2 is YNFKEQ. The length of the CDR3 is 16 residues. In DNA, the CDR3 is TGTGCCAGCAGCCAAGGTCTCGCAGGGGCTCATCAGCCCCAGCATTTT. Translating it yields CASSQGLAGAHQPQHF.

The genes are TRBV5-1 and TRBJ2-2, with TRBD2 identical over 12 bases. The CDR3 covers 17 residues. Trimming took 5 bases from V and 6 from J; bases not matched to a gene: 11. From germline, CDR1 is SGHRS and CDR2 YFSETQ. CDR3 in amino acids: CASSSLAGGPSPGELFF. CDR3 in DNA: TGCGCCAGCAGTAGTCTAGCGGGGGGGCCGTCCCCCGGGGAGCTGTTTTTT. Supplemented by reference TRBV5-1 and TRBJ2-2, the full variable domain reads KAGVTQTPRYLIKTRGQQVTLSCSPISGHRSVSWYQQTPGQGLQFLFEYFSETQRNKGNFPGRFSGRQFSNSRSEMNVSTLELGDSALYLCASSSLAGGPSPGELFFGEGSRLTVL.

The chain employs TRBV6-6 and TRBJ1-2; 9 positions agree with TRBD1. The CDR3 spans 14 residues. The junction had 3 bases not matched to a gene; V was cut back by 0 bases and J by 7 bases. CDR1 and CDR2 (germline): MNHNY, SVGAGI (reference sequence). CDR3: CASSYSTGGGGYTF. CDR3 nucleotides: TGTGCCAGCAGTTACTCGACAGGGGGAGGTGGCTACACCTTC.

The chain carries TRBV5-1 and TRBJ2-3; D is undetermined. Germline CDR1 is SGHRS and CDR2 is YFSETQ. The CDR3 is 16 amino acids. V was cut by 1 base and J by 9 bases, with 21 bases left in between. CDR3 region: CASSLKLGATLRTQYF. In DNA form, the CDR3 reads TGCGCCAGCAGCTTGAAATTAGGTGCGACCCTCAGGACGCAGTATTTT.

CDR3 residues: CASRDGMNTEAFF. The CDR3 region has the DNA TGCGCCAGCAGGGACGGGATGAACACTGAAGCTTTCTTT. This chain links TRBV5-1 with TRBJ1-1, with D hard to call. Trimming removed 5 bases at V and 0 bases at J, with 8 bases between. The CDR3 is made up of 13 amino acids. Germline CDR1 reads SGHRS; CDR2 reads YFSETQ.

Here the CDR3 DNA reads TGTGCCAGCAGTGACTCGGACAGGAACACCGGGGAGCTGTTTTTT. It encodes CASSDSDRNTGELFF. This chain links TRBV6-4 with TRBJ2-2, with D tentatively TRBD1 (6 bases). CDR1 and CDR2 from the germline V gene are MRHNA and SNTAGT. This CDR3 is 15 amino acids long. Trimming left V 0 bases short and J 1 base short, with 6 bases between.

The V gene is TRBV6-4, the J gene TRBJ2-3, with 9 bases identical to TRBD2. The CDR3 runs 15 residues. After removal of 8 bases from V and 4 bases from J, the junction contained 10 bases not matched to a gene. Germline V gives CDR1 MRHNA, CDR2 SNTAGT. In DNA form, the CDR3 reads TGTGCCAGCTCCCTAGTTAGCGGGGGCCCAGATACGCAGTATTTT. Protein sequence: CASSLVSGGPDTQYF.

This clone is a singleton in its sample. The CDR3 loop is CASSVVTTYNEQFF. The CDR3 DNA sequence: TGTGCCAGCAGCGTAGTAACTACCTACAATGAGCAGTTCTTC. This chain uses TRBV9 with TRBJ2-1; D is unresolved. Trimming cost V 0 bases and J 2 bases, with 6 bases left between them. Germline V gene sequence: CDR1 SGDLS, CDR2 YYNGEE. This CDR3 is built from 14 residues.

The chain recombines TRBV10-3 with TRBJ1-2; D unresolved. V was shortened by 3 bases and J by 2 bases, with 7 bases between the two germline ends. This CDR3 has 13 residues. Germline V gives CDR1 ENHRY, CDR2 SYGVKD. CDR3: CAISDRRNYGYTF. In nucleotides, the CDR3 is TGTGCCATCAGTGACAGGAGGAACTATGGCTACACCTTC.

The genes are TRBV28 and TRBJ1-6; TRBD1 matches 8 bases. Trimming removed 4 bases from V and 6 bases from J; junction bases left unmatched: 5. Germline V gene lookup returns CDR1 MDHEN and CDR2 SYDVKM. The CDR3 runs to 15 residues. The chain's CDR3 is CASSSTGDFNSPLHF. CDR3 sequence (DNA): TGTGCCAGCAGTTCGACAGGGGACTTTAATTCACCCCTCCACTTT. Full variable domain (missing parts from reference TRBV28 and TRBJ1-6): DVKVTQSSRYLVKRTGEKVFLECVQDMDHENMFWYRQDPGLGLRLIYFSYDVKMKEKGDIPEGYSVSREKKERFSLILESASTNQTSMYLCASSSTGDFNSPLHFGNGTRLTVT.

The chain joins TRBV6-5 to TRBJ1-3; D is ambiguous. Germline assignment: CDR1 MNHEY and CDR2 SVGAGI. The CDR3 contains 14 residues. Trimming shortened V by 6 bases and J by 0 bases, and 9 bases separated the two germline ends. The CDR3 loop is CASSTGSSGNTIYF. CDR3 in DNA: TGTGCCAGCAGCACGGGAAGCTCTGGAAACACCATATATTTT.

This rearrangement joins TRBV11-2 to TRBJ2-3, with TRBD2 matching over 10 bases. J gave up 4 bases and V 5 bases, and 6 bases lay outside the gene matches. CDR3 length: 15 residues. Germline loops: CDR1 SGHAT, CDR2 FQNNGV. CDR3 bases: TGTGCCAGCAGCCAAGCGGGGGGGCGGGCAGATACGCAGTATTTT. As protein: CASSQAGGRADTQYF. The full variable domain, rest sourced from reference TRBV11-2 and TRBJ2-3, is EAGVAQSPRYKIIEKRQSVAFWCNPISGHATLYWYQQILGQGPKLLIQFQNNGVVDDSQLPKDRFSAERLKGVDSTLKIQPAKLEDSAVYLCASSQAGGRADTQYFGPGTRLTVL.

The chain combines TRBV30 with TRBJ1-3, with D possibly TRBD1 on 5 matching bases. V lost 5 bases to trimming and J lost 0 bases, with 17 bases between them. The CDR3 consists of 16 residues. The V gene's germline CDR1 is GTSNPN and CDR2 SVGIG (reference sequence). The CDR3 region has the DNA TGTGCCTGGGGGACCAGCGGGGCCTACTCTGGAAACACCATATATTTT. This encodes CAWGTSGAYSGNTIYF.

This chain links TRBV6-5 with TRBJ1-1; 10 nucleotides line up with TRBD1. The CDR3 sequence is 14 residues long. From germline, CDR1 is MNHEY and CDR2 SVGAGI. J was trimmed by 4 bases and V by 2 bases; bases with no gene match: 1. CDR3: CASSYGTGATEAFF. The CDR3 nucleotides are TGTGCCAGCAGTTACGGGACAGGGGCCACTGAAGCTTTCTTT.

V gene TRBV6-4 combines with J gene TRBJ2-6, with unresolved D. Germline lookup yields CDR1 MRHNA and CDR2 SNTAGT. V was cut by 0 bases and J by 1 base, with 7 bases left in between. The CDR3 totals 16 residues. The CDR3 sequence is CASSDSEKSGANVLTF. The CDR3 bases are TGTGCCAGCAGTGACTCCGAGAAGTCTGGGGCCAACGTCCTGACTTTC.

This chain uses TRBV4-1 with TRBJ1-2, with 8 positions matching TRBD1. CDR3 length equals 15 residues. The V gene's germline CDR1 is MGHRA and CDR2 YSYEKL. V trimming: 4 bases; J trimming: 2 bases; junction bases outside the gene matches: 6. DNA for the CDR3: TGCGCCAGCAGCCTCCTCGGACAGGGAAACTATGGCTACACCTTC. Its protein is CASSLLGQGNYGYTF.

V is TRBV30 and J is TRBJ1-2; no clear D. V was pared by 7 bases and J by 7 bases, with 22 bases between. CDR1 is GTSNPN, CDR2 SVGIG, per germline (reference sequence). The length of the CDR3 is 14 residues. In DNA form, the CDR3 reads TGTGCCTCCCCCTGGGGAGGATCACAGTCTGGCTACACCTTC. It specifies CASPWGGSQSGYTF. Supplemented by reference TRBV30 and TRBJ1-2, the full variable domain reads SQTIHQWPATLVQPVGSPLSLECTVEGTSNPNLYWYRQAAGRGLQLLFYSVGIGQISSEVPQNLSASRPQDRQFILSSKKLLLSDSGFYLCASPWGGSQSGYTFGSGTRLTVV.

The chain recombines TRBV7-2 with TRBJ2-3, with D perhaps TRBD2 (5 bases). Per the germline V gene, CDR1 is SGHTA and CDR2 is FQGNSA. The CDR3 loop spans 13 amino acids. Trimming shortened V by 1 base and J by 6 bases, and 8 bases separated the two germline ends. CDR3 residues: CASSLVGVDTQYF. The CDR3 nucleotides read TGTGCCAGCAGCTTAGTGGGAGTGGATACGCAGTATTTT.

The chain carries TRBV4-2 and TRBJ1-2; 10 bases are shared with TRBD1. The CDR3 is made up of 19 amino acids. Germline V gives CDR1 LGHNA, CDR2 YNFKEQ. Trimming took 0 bases from V and 2 from J; bases not matched to a gene: 12. The CDR3 DNA reads as TGTGCCAGCAGCCAAGAAGTATGGGCCGGGACAGGGGCCAACTATGGCTACACCTTC. Protein: CASSQEVWAGTGANYGYTF.